Here is one T cell receptor beta chain with its context. The antigen remains unidentified. These data belong to a study of regulatory T cells in long-lasting Graves disease. Study overall: The study enrolled newly diagnosed Graves' patients on antithyroid drugs under 3 months.

Construction of the TCR beta libraries employed iRepertoire HTBI primers in conjunction with Arm-PCR of CDR3 regions. TCRdb reprocessed the multiplex PCR reads via MiXCR and lists one record per CDR3 protein. Of more than 450,000 distinct CDR3 sequences listed, roughly 15% are singletons. General study findings and limits: Newly diagnosed Graves' patients had higher TCR diversity than persistent ones.

As to time point: newly diagnosed GD, antithyroid drugs for less than 3 months. Extracted PBMC RNA gave rise to the TCR library. The collection involved drawing 8 to 9 milliliters of peripheral blood into EDTA tubes. Deletions cut 5 bases from V and 12 bases from J, with 11 bases between. The CDR3 totals 11 residues. The germline CDR1 and CDR2 sequences are LNHDA and SQIVND (reference sequence). This sample was shared with a second study, whose subject was T cells in Graves' hyperthyroidism and ophthalmopathy. Per that paper: A first-round RT-PCR of the TCR CDR3 used the HTBI primer set.

The gene calls are TRBV19 and TRBJ2-1; the D is unclear. The sample was peripheral blood mononuclear cells (PBMCs), taken at new diagnosis, from a patient treated with antithyroid drugs. This TCR derives from a man in his forties with Graves disease. CDR3 loop: CASSSGIGQFF. CDR3 nucleotide sequence: TGTGCCAGTAGTTCGGGCATTGGGCAGTTCTTC.